These 32 T cell receptor beta chains were all obtained from the same sample, sequenced in a study of PD-1 blockade in classical Hodgkin lymphoma (dated by TCRdb to about 2020). Preparation of the library involved the immunoSEQ multiplex PCR assay. This is the immuneACCESS table as TCRdb keeps it, with only in-frame sequences that have V and J called. A part of the clones is gone; compared with another copy, unresolved V genes explain less than half, and the rest is unexplained. The sample records about 42,000 clones, over 55% of which are singletons. The top ten clonotypes cover roughly 3% of the sample. The time point label corresponds to: cycle 1 day 1 (C1D1), immediately before nivolumab initiation. Relapse after autologous stem cell transplantation had occurred in all trial patients, and cohorts A, B and C were distinguished by prior brentuximab vedotin exposure. The material was peripheral blood mononuclear cells (PBMCs), obtained at baseline. These receptor sequences come from a human donor with classical Hodgkin lymphoma.

The CDR3 protein is CASSLVGTEAFF. CDR3 sequence (DNA): TGTGCCAGCTCACTGGTGGGCACTGAAGCTTTCTTT. The V gene is TRBV18, the J gene TRBJ1-1; D is uncertain. V dropped 4 bases and J dropped 4 bases, with 7 bases sitting between them. Germline V gives CDR1 KGHSH, CDR2 LQKENI. This CDR3 has 12 amino acids.

The rearrangement links TRBV6-5 to TRBJ2-1, with 8 bases that match TRBD1. Germline values: CDR1 MNHEY, CDR2 SVGAGI. V was pared by 4 bases and J by 6 bases, with 8 bases of the junction left unmatched. This CDR3 spans 15 amino acids. In DNA form, the CDR3 reads TGTGCCAGCAGTTCCTTGGGACAGGTTCGCAATGAGCAGTTCTTC. Protein: CASSSLGQVRNEQFF.

This clone appeared a few times. The chain links TRBV28 to TRBJ1-2; no clear D gene. The CDR3 has 10 amino acids. Trimming took off 6 bases at V and 7 bases at J, with 6 bases between the two ends. Per the germline V gene, CDR1 is MDHEN and CDR2 is SYDVKM. CDR3 protein: CASRDRGYTF. The CDR3, as DNA: TGTGCCAGCAGAGATCGTGGCTACACCTTC.

The chain combines TRBV15 with TRBJ2-2, with a tentative D call TRBD2 (6 bases). V dropped 5 bases and J dropped 4 bases, with 14 bases sitting between them. The germline V gene has CDR1 LNHNV and CDR2 YYDKDF (reference sequence). This CDR3 has 15 amino acids. In nucleotides, the CDR3 is TGTGCCACCAGCTCAAGAGGGACTCCCACCGGGGAGCTGTTTTTT. It translates to CATSSRGTPTGELFF.

The chain recombines TRBV7-9 with TRBJ2-4; D is unclear. The CDR3 sequence is 15 residues long. Germline lookup yields CDR1 SEHNR and CDR2 FQNEAQ (reference sequence). V gave up 2 bases and J gave up 1 base, with 9 bases separating them. CDR3 protein: CASSLSSQAKNIQYF. The CDR3 DNA follows: TGTGCCAGCAGCTTAAGTAGTCAGGCCAAAAACATTCAGTACTTC.

The chain recombines TRBV6-1 with TRBJ1-5; 7 positions match TRBD1. V shed 6 bases, J shed 5 bases, and the junction held 10 bases outside the gene matches. There are 15 residues in the CDR3. Germline CDR1 reads MNHNS; CDR2 reads SASEGT. The CDR3 DNA follows: TGTGCCAGCAGGGGGATGGGACAGTTCGATCAGCCCCAGCATTTT. Protein product: CASRGMGQFDQPQHF.

The chain links TRBV5-8 to TRBJ2-3; D remains ambiguous. Germline CDR1 and CDR2: SGHTS and YDEGEE. V lost 1 base and J lost 4, with 7 bases in between. The CDR3 sequence is 13 residues long. The CDR3 DNA is TGTGCCAGCAGCTTGAGGAGTTCAGATACGCAGTATTTT. Translating gives CASSLRSSDTQYF.

This chain joins TRBV6-5 and TRBJ2-7, with 9 bases aligning to TRBD1. The CDR3 length is 14 residues. Germline V gene lookup returns CDR1 MNHEY and CDR2 SVGAGI. V was clipped by 7 bases and J by 0 bases; unmatched bases: 4. Here the CDR3 DNA reads TGTGCCAGCATGATGACAGGGGGCTCCTACGAGCAGTACTTC. Protein sequence: CASMMTGGSYEQYF.

This clone has more than one count but fewer than ten. The CDR3 loop is CASDEGISNQPQHF. In nucleotides, the CDR3 is TGTGCCAGTGACGAGGGGATTAGCAATCAGCCCCAGCATTTT. The chain couples TRBV19 to TRBJ1-5; perhaps TRBD1 as D (5 bases). Deletions cut 8 bases from V and 0 bases from J, with 11 bases between. The CDR3 extends over 14 amino acids. CDR1 is LNHDA, CDR2 SQIVND, per germline (reference sequence).

The V call is TRBV19, the J call TRBJ1-2; unclear D gene. The germline V and J ends were trimmed by 9 bases and 0 bases, with 20 bases remaining between them. The CDR3 covers 16 residues. Per germline, CDR1 LNHDA and CDR2 SQIVND (reference sequence). The CDR3 DNA sequence: TGTGCCAGCCACCTACTAGGGAACCTAGCTAACTATGGCTACACCTTC. Translating it yields CASHLLGNLANYGYTF.

This chain uses TRBV6-6 with TRBJ1-2; no clear D gene. The CDR3 is 12 residues long. From germline, CDR1 is MNHNY and CDR2 SVGAGI (reference sequence). Trimming cost V 2 bases and J 13 bases, with 14 bases left between them. The CDR3 protein is CASSYVGLASTF. The CDR3 bases are TGTGCCAGCAGTTACGTCGGCCTGGCTTCCACCTTC.

The chain links TRBV4-3 to TRBJ2-7; 10 bases map to TRBD1. V shed 2 bases, J shed 2 bases, and the junction held 6 bases outside the gene matches. Germline CDR1 reads LGHNA; CDR2 reads YSLEER. CDR3 size: 16 residues. This CDR3 reads CASSQHRTGGTYEQYF. Here the CDR3 DNA reads TGCGCCAGCAGCCAACACCGGACAGGGGGTACCTACGAGCAGTACTTC.

J is TRBJ1-2 and V is TRBV6-5; D possibly corresponds to TRBD1 (5 bases). Trimming pared 6 bases from V and 12 bases from J, leaving 17 bases between. The CDR3 runs 12 residues. Germline lookup yields CDR1 MNHEY and CDR2 SVGAGI. The CDR3: CASRTKGGVDTF. As DNA, the CDR3 is TGTGCCAGCAGGACAAAGGGAGGGGTAGACACCTTC.

The chain couples TRBV19 to TRBJ1-2; 9 bases fit TRBD1. The J segment lost 8 bases and the V segment lost 5 bases, leaving 15 bases of the junction unmatched. CDR1 and CDR2 (germline): LNHDA, SQIVND (reference sequence). CDR3 length equals 16 residues. The CDR3 region is CASSRAGTGWIEGYTF. CDR3 in DNA: TGTGCCAGTAGTCGCGCGGGGACAGGGTGGATCGAGGGCTACACCTTC.

This chain uses TRBV19 with TRBJ1-1; D is ambiguous. The CDR3 is 12 residues long. The germline CDR1 and CDR2 sequences are LNHDA and SQIVND (reference sequence). V lost 3 bases to trimming and J lost 10 bases, with 12 bases between them. CDR3 in DNA: TGTGCCAGTAGTATTATCGAGTCAGCAGCTTTCTTT. It yields the protein CASSIIESAAFF.

This chain uses TRBV4-2 with TRBJ2-1; TRBD2 aligns across 12 bases. This CDR3 comprises 17 residues. Germline V gene lookup returns CDR1 LGHNA and CDR2 YNFKEQ. Germline trimming cut 0 bases from V and 4 bases from J; bases unmatched to any gene: 4. CDR3 DNA sequence: TGTGCCAGCAGCCAAGAAGCTAGCGGGGGGGCTTACAATGAGCAGTTCTTC. Its translation is CASSQEASGGAYNEQFF.

This clone was seen just once. The V call is TRBV15, the J call TRBJ1-4; no reliable D call. The V end lost 1 base, the J end lost 8 bases, and 11 bases lay between the germline ends. The V gene's germline CDR1 is LNHNV and CDR2 YYDKDF (reference sequence). There are 14 residues in the CDR3. The CDR3 is CATSRVDPEEKLFF. Written as DNA, the CDR3 is TGTGCCACCAGCAGAGTGGACCCGGAGGAAAAACTGTTTTTT.

This sequence joins TRBV4-2 and TRBJ2-1, with 12 bases lining up with TRBD2. This CDR3 spans 17 amino acids. V gave up 3 bases and J gave up 0 bases; unmatched junction bases: 3. Looked up from germline, CDR1 is LGHNA and CDR2 is YNFKEQ. The CDR3 spells CASSHLTSGSSYNEQFF. The CDR3 nucleotides are TGTGCCAGCAGCCACCTGACTAGCGGGAGCTCCTACAATGAGCAGTTCTTC.

This rearrangement joins TRBV4-1 to TRBJ1-5, with 8 bases matching TRBD1. Trimming took 4 bases from V and 1 from J; bases not matched to a gene: 6. Per germline, CDR1 MGHRA and CDR2 YSYEKL. This CDR3 comprises 16 residues. The CDR3 here is CASSLPRQGSNQPQHF. The CDR3 nucleotides are TGCGCCAGCAGCCTACCAAGACAGGGGAGCAATCAGCCCCAGCATTTT.

The chain uses TRBV9 and TRBJ1-1; D ambiguous. Germline CDR1 is SGDLS and CDR2 is YYNGEE. Trimming removed 0 bases at V and 1 base at J, with 4 bases between. This CDR3 spans 13 amino acids. DNA of the CDR3: TGTGCCAGCAGCGTAGACTGGAACACTGAAGCTTTCTTT. It codes for CASSVDWNTEAFF.

V usage is TRBV28 and J usage is TRBJ1-2; D not certain. Germline assignment: CDR1 MDHEN and CDR2 SYDVKM. The CDR3 is 13 residues long. The germline V and J ends were trimmed by 2 bases and 5 bases, with 9 bases remaining between them. CDR3 bases: TGTGCCAGCAGTTTAAGTGCGTATTATGGCTACACCTTC. Amino acids: CASSLSAYYGYTF.

In its sample, this clone was seen a few times. The chain combines TRBV19 with TRBJ1-2, with no clear D. The CDR3 is made up of 14 amino acids. Deletions cut 2 bases from V and 5 bases from J, with 12 bases between. Germline loops: CDR1 LNHDA, CDR2 SQIVND (reference sequence). The CDR3 coding sequence is TGTGCCAGTAGTATAATGGAAGTAGGTTATGGCTACACCTTC. This gives the protein CASSIMEVGYGYTF.

The chain uses TRBV18 and TRBJ1-2, with unresolved D. Germline V gene lookup returns CDR1 KGHSH and CDR2 LQKENI. The CDR3 consists of 14 residues. Trimming took off 6 bases at V and 6 bases at J, with 17 bases between the two ends. The CDR3, as DNA: TGTGCCAGCTCCCCCTTGGAGGGTATTCATGGCTACACCTTC. The encoded protein is CASSPLEGIHGYTF.

The V call is TRBV7-3, the J call TRBJ2-1, with 8 positions matching TRBD2. Germline V gives CDR1 SGHTA, CDR2 FQGTGA. This CDR3 has 13 residues. Trimming removed 5 bases from V and 6 bases from J; junction bases left unmatched: 3. The CDR3 DNA reads TGTGCCAGCAGCCCCGGGACTAGCAATGAGCAGTTCTTC. This sequence encodes CASSPGTSNEQFF.

The CDR3 here is CASSVDPSGVYNEQFF. The CDR3 DNA follows: TGTGCCAGCAGCGTAGACCCTAGCGGGGTATACAATGAGCAGTTCTTC. The V gene is TRBV9, the J gene TRBJ2-1; 9 bases map to TRBD2. The CDR3 has 16 amino acids. V gave up 0 bases and J gave up 4 bases; unmatched junction bases: 5. Germline CDR1 and CDR2: SGDLS and YYNGEE.

The V call is TRBV15, the J call TRBJ2-7, with D tentatively TRBD1 (6 bases). Germline V gives CDR1 LNHNV, CDR2 YYDKDF (reference sequence). The CDR3 is made up of 15 amino acids. Trimming stripped 0 bases from V and 7 bases from J, with 16 bases between. The chain's CDR3 is CATSRESQGLEEQYF. In nucleotides, the CDR3 is TGTGCCACCAGCAGAGAGAGTCAGGGGCTGGAGGAGCAGTACTTC.

The rearrangement uses TRBV28 and TRBJ2-3; D tentatively fits TRBD1 or TRBD2 (5 bases each). The CDR3 consists of 13 residues. The V gene lost 8 bases and the J gene lost 0 bases, with 9 bases spanning the gap. CDR1 MDHEN and CDR2 SYDVKM come from the germline V gene. Here the CDR3 reads CASRDLSTDTQYF. The CDR3 bases are TGTGCCAGCCGGGACCTTAGCACAGATACGCAGTATTTT.

This clone was seen once. The CDR3 loop reads CANRRGGEQYF. For the CDR3, the DNA is TGTGCCAACAGGAGGGGGGGCGAGCAGTACTTC. This chain joins TRBV6-5 and TRBJ2-7; D may be TRBD2 (7 bases). Per germline, CDR1 MNHEY and CDR2 SVGAGI. The V gene lost 10 bases and the J gene lost 6 bases, with 13 bases spanning the gap. This CDR3 comprises 11 residues.

This clone appeared once. This CDR3 reads CASSEMGMGAKNIQYF. The CDR3 nucleotides are TGTGCCAGCAGCGAGATGGGGATGGGGGCCAAAAACATTCAGTACTTC. The V and J genes are TRBV7-9 and TRBJ2-4; D remains ambiguous. CDR1 and CDR2 (germline): SEHNR, FQNEAQ (reference sequence). Trimming removed 5 bases from V and 1 base from J, with 15 bases in between. The CDR3 loop spans 16 amino acids. Looking up the rest from reference TRBV7-9 and TRBJ2-4 gives the full variable domain: DTGVSQNPRHKITKRGQNVTFRCDPISEHNRLYWYRQTLGQGPEFLTYFQNEAQLEKSRLLSDRFSAERPKGSFSTLEIQRTEQGDSAMYLCASSEMGMGAKNIQYFGAGTRLSVL.

This chain connects TRBV11-2 to TRBJ2-2; D is possibly TRBD1 (6 bases). The CDR3 runs to 15 residues. Germline V CDR1 and CDR2: SGHAT, FQNNGV. V was pared by 2 bases and J by 5 bases, with 12 bases between. The CDR3 region has the DNA TGTGCCAGCAGCTTAAGGACAGACGGGACCGGGGAGCTGTTTTTT. Protein: CASSLRTDGTGELFF.

The chain recombines TRBV4-3 with TRBJ2-4; TRBD1 agrees at 7 bases. CDR1 and CDR2 (germline): LGHNA, YSLEER. After removal of 0 bases from V and 7 bases from J, the junction contained 15 bases not matched to a gene. The CDR3 totals 18 residues. The CDR3 spells CASSQDKGRTGFSNIQYF. The DNA of the CDR3 is TGCGCCAGCAGCCAAGATAAGGGGCGGACAGGTTTCAGTAACATTCAGTACTTC.

The genes are TRBV4-2 and TRBJ2-1; 7 nucleotides match TRBD2. The CDR3 extends over 15 amino acids. Germline CDR1 is LGHNA and CDR2 is YNFKEQ. The ends lost 8 bases at V and 4 bases at J; junction bases unmatched: 11. DNA of the CDR3: TGTGCCAGCCGCCCGATAGCGGGCCTGTACAATGAGCAGTTCTTC. Its protein product is CASRPIAGLYNEQFF.